These T cell receptor beta chains were read from a single sample in a study of control samples from healthy donors and cancer patients. Repertoires were generated with immunoSEQ multiplex PCR, while TCRdb's copy carries only in-frame clones and drops some. This sample yields about 58,000 clones, of which roughly 86% are seen a single time; roughly 13% belongs to the top ten. Sequenced sample: PBMCs. These receptors were obtained from a woman in her sixties or seventies with lung cancer. CDR3s include the opening cysteine and the closing phenylalanine or tryptophan. The order of the fields is J gene, clone size, D gene, V gene, CDR3 DNA, CDR3 protein. A D gene is named only where the DNA matches it firmly. Part of the rows lack a size; the others show once, few, many or a class for expanded clones.

j_gene: TRBJ1-1
abundance: few
d_gene: NA
v_gene: TRBV13
CDR3nt: TGTGCCAGCAGCGCCTCAGAGGACACTGAAGCTTTCTTT
CDR3aa: CASSASEDTEAFF

j_gene: TRBJ2-7
abundance: medium-sized
d_gene: TRBD1
v_gene: TRBV5-4
CDR3nt: TGTGCCAGCAGCTTGGACCCCGGGACAGGGGGCTATGAGCAGTACTTC
CDR3aa: CASSLDPGTGGYEQYF

j_gene: TRBJ2-5
abundance: NA
d_gene: NA
v_gene: TRBV7-9
CDR3nt: TGTGCCAGCAGCCCAGGGGGGGCCTGGGAGACCCAGTACTTC
CDR3aa: CASSPGGAWETQYF

j_gene: TRBJ1-1
abundance: once
d_gene: TRBD1
v_gene: TRBV29-1
CDR3nt: TGCAGCGGGGACAGGCATAACACTGAAGCTTTCTTT
CDR3aa: CSGDRHNTEAFF

j_gene: TRBJ1-2
abundance: NA
d_gene: NA
v_gene: TRBV6-5
CDR3nt: TGTGCCAGCAGTTTAATCGGGAAAGGTGGCTACACCTTC
CDR3aa: CASSLIGKGGYTF

j_gene: TRBJ1-5
abundance: NA
d_gene: NA
v_gene: TRBV7-8
CDR3nt: TGTGCCAGTTCGCAGGGGAATAGCAATCAGCCCCAGCATTTT
CDR3aa: CASSQGNSNQPQHF

j_gene: TRBJ1-2
abundance: NA
d_gene: NA
v_gene: TRBV6-1
CDR3nt: TGTGCCAGCAGTGCCTTAGGGGGGGCAGACTCAGGCGGCTACACCTTC
CDR3aa: CASSALGGADSGGYTF

j_gene: TRBJ2-2
abundance: NA
d_gene: NA
v_gene: TRBV7-3
CDR3nt: TGTGCCAGCAGCTTTGAAGTCGGGGAGCTGTTTTTT
CDR3aa: CASSFEVGELFF

j_gene: TRBJ1-2
abundance: NA
d_gene: NA
v_gene: TRBV6-2/TRBV6-3
CDR3nt: TGTGCCAGCAGTTCCGACAGGACCACCTATGGCTACACCTTC
CDR3aa: CASSSDRTTYGYTF

j_gene: TRBJ2-5
abundance: NA
d_gene: NA
v_gene: TRBV12-3/TRBV12-4
CDR3nt: TGTGCCAGCAGTCTAGAAGAGACCCAGTACTTC
CDR3aa: CASSLEETQYF

j_gene: TRBJ2-1
abundance: NA
d_gene: TRBD2
v_gene: TRBV6-4
CDR3nt: TGTGCCAGCAGTCCCGAAAGGACTAGCGGCTTGTTCTTC
CDR3aa: CASSPERTSGLFF

j_gene: TRBJ1-1
abundance: NA
d_gene: NA
v_gene: TRBV7-3
CDR3nt: TGTGCCAGCAGCCCCGGAATGTGGGGGTCCGAAGCTTTCTTT
CDR3aa: CASSPGMWGSEAFF

j_gene: TRBJ1-2
abundance: NA
d_gene: NA
v_gene: TRBV4-1
CDR3nt: TGCGCCAGCAGCCAAGATCTTTTGGCCAGGGCCTATGGCTACACCTTC
CDR3aa: CASSQDLLARAYGYTF

j_gene: TRBJ1-1
abundance: once
d_gene: NA
v_gene: TRBV28
CDR3nt: TGTGCCAGCAGTTCGCTGGGTCTGAACACTGAAGCTTTCTTT
CDR3aa: CASSSLGLNTEAFF

j_gene: TRBJ2-2
abundance: NA
d_gene: TRBD2
v_gene: TRBV10-2
CDR3nt: TGCGCCAGCAGTGAGTCTCGGTTAGCGACGGGGGGGTACACCGGGGAGCTGTTTTTT
CDR3aa: CASSESRLATGGYTGELFF

j_gene: TRBJ2-3
abundance: few
d_gene: TRBD1
v_gene: TRBV5-1
CDR3nt: TGCGCCAGCAGCTACAGGGGTACAGATACGCAGTATTTT
CDR3aa: CASSYRGTDTQYF

j_gene: TRBJ2-1
abundance: NA
d_gene: NA
v_gene: TRBV28
CDR3nt: TGTGCCAGCAGCCATCTCCCTCTCAATGAGCAGTTCTTC
CDR3aa: CASSHLPLNEQFF

j_gene: TRBJ1-3
abundance: NA
d_gene: NA
v_gene: TRBV12-3/TRBV12-4
CDR3nt: TGTGCCAGCAGTTTAGACCCCCGAAACACCATATATTTT
CDR3aa: CASSLDPRNTIYF

j_gene: TRBJ2-5
abundance: NA
d_gene: NA
v_gene: TRBV5-1
CDR3nt: TGCGCCAGCAGCGCCAGACAGAACCAAGAGACCCAGTACTTC
CDR3aa: CASSARQNQETQYF

j_gene: TRBJ1-5
abundance: NA
d_gene: TRBD1
v_gene: TRBV10-1
CDR3nt: TGCGCCAGCAACCGACAGGGGAATTGCAATCAGCCCCAGCATTTT
CDR3aa: CASNRQGNCNQPQHF

j_gene: TRBJ2-5
abundance: NA
d_gene: NA
v_gene: TRBV21-1
CDR3nt: TGTGCCAGCAGCAAAGGACTAGCGGGGGGGCCTGGCAAGAAGACCCAGTACTTC
CDR3aa: CASSKGLAGGPGKKTQYF

j_gene: TRBJ1-2
abundance: NA
d_gene: NA
v_gene: TRBV6-1
CDR3nt: TGTGCCAGCAGTGAAGCTTGGGGAGCAATACTGGGGTATGGCTACACCTTC
CDR3aa: CASSEAWGAILGYGYTF

j_gene: TRBJ2-2
abundance: few
d_gene: TRBD1
v_gene: TRBV5-1
CDR3nt: TGCGCCAGCAGCCGGGGACAGGGTCTCGGGGAGCTGTTTTTT
CDR3aa: CASSRGQGLGELFF

j_gene: TRBJ1-2
abundance: NA
d_gene: NA
v_gene: TRBV2
CDR3nt: TGTGCCAGCAGTGAGGTCCCCGGCAGGTTGGGAGGCTACACCTTC
CDR3aa: CASSEVPGRLGGYTF

j_gene: TRBJ2-5
abundance: NA
d_gene: TRBD1
v_gene: TRBV5-4
CDR3nt: TGTGCCAGCAGCTTGAGGGGGCCAGAGACCCAGTACTTC
CDR3aa: CASSLRGPETQYF

j_gene: TRBJ2-7
abundance: NA
d_gene: NA
v_gene: TRBV5-5
CDR3nt: TGTGCCAGCAGCTTGGGTAGGTTGACTTCCTACGAGCAGTACTTC
CDR3aa: CASSLGRLTSYEQYF

j_gene: TRBJ1-5
abundance: NA
d_gene: NA
v_gene: TRBV5-1
CDR3nt: TGCGCCAGCAGCCGGGACGCTGATAGCAATCAGCCCCAGCATTTT
CDR3aa: CASSRDADSNQPQHF

j_gene: TRBJ1-2
abundance: NA
d_gene: NA
v_gene: TRBV30
CDR3nt: TGTGCCTGGACCCTATCCCTCTCGGAGGGTGGCTACACCTTC
CDR3aa: CAWTLSLSEGGYTF

j_gene: TRBJ2-1
abundance: NA
d_gene: NA
v_gene: TRBV10-3
CDR3nt: TGTGCCATCACGGCGGGAATCTACAATGAGCAGTTCTTC
CDR3aa: CAITAGIYNEQFF

j_gene: TRBJ2-2
abundance: once
d_gene: NA
v_gene: TRBV5-3
CDR3nt: TGTGCCAGAAGCCCCCGTAGGCAGGGAGACGGCGGGGAGCTGTTTTTT
CDR3aa: CARSPRRQGDGGELFF

j_gene: TRBJ2-7
abundance: NA
d_gene: TRBD2
v_gene: TRBV18
CDR3nt: TGTGCCAGCTCACTAGCGGGATTCTCCTACGAGCAGTACTTC
CDR3aa: CASSLAGFSYEQYF

j_gene: TRBJ2-5
abundance: once
d_gene: TRBD2
v_gene: TRBV6-6
CDR3nt: TGTGCCAGCAGGACGGGGAATAGCGGGGGGGAGACCCAGTACTTC
CDR3aa: CASRTGNSGGETQYF

j_gene: TRBJ1-4
abundance: NA
d_gene: NA
v_gene: TRBV28
CDR3nt: TGTGCCAGCAGTTTACACGGGACAACCCATGAAAAACTGTTTTTT
CDR3aa: CASSLHGTTHEKLFF

j_gene: TRBJ2-1
abundance: NA
d_gene: TRBD2
v_gene: TRBV2
CDR3nt: TGTGCCAGCAGTGGCAGCCTAGCGGGGGGCTATGAGCAGTTCTTC
CDR3aa: CASSGSLAGGYEQFF

j_gene: TRBJ1-2
abundance: NA
d_gene: NA
v_gene: TRBV14
CDR3nt: TGTGCCAGCAGCCCAAGTTCCTGGGTACATTATGGCTACACCTTC
CDR3aa: CASSPSSWVHYGYTF

j_gene: TRBJ1-1
abundance: NA
d_gene: NA
v_gene: TRBV6-1
CDR3nt: TGTGCCAGCAGTGAGTCGGGGGATACTGAAGCTTTCTTT
CDR3aa: CASSESGDTEAFF

j_gene: TRBJ1-2
abundance: NA
d_gene: NA
v_gene: TRBV15
CDR3nt: TGTGCCACCAGCACCCGGGTAGGGTTAAACGGCTACACCTTC
CDR3aa: CATSTRVGLNGYTF

j_gene: TRBJ2-1
abundance: NA
d_gene: TRBD2
v_gene: TRBV6-1
CDR3nt: TGTGCCAGCAGTGATCGACTAGCGGGGTCAAGCGAGCAGTTCTTC
CDR3aa: CASSDRLAGSSEQFF

j_gene: TRBJ2-7
abundance: NA
d_gene: TRBD1
v_gene: TRBV28
CDR3nt: TGTGCCAGCAGCAAACAGGGGATCTCCTACGAGCAGTACTTC
CDR3aa: CASSKQGISYEQYF

j_gene: TRBJ1-1
abundance: NA
d_gene: NA
v_gene: TRBV9
CDR3nt: TGTGCCAGCAGCGTTGGACCGATGAACACTGAAGCTTTCTTT
CDR3aa: CASSVGPMNTEAFF

j_gene: TRBJ2-2
abundance: NA
d_gene: NA
v_gene: TRBV24-1
CDR3nt: TGTGCCACCAGTGATTGGGGGATGGGTGTCAACACCGGGGAGCTGTTTTTT
CDR3aa: CATSDWGMGVNTGELFF

j_gene: TRBJ1-2
abundance: NA
d_gene: NA
v_gene: TRBV24-1
CDR3nt: TGTGCCACCAGTGACGGGACGCTGGGCTACACCTTC
CDR3aa: CATSDGTLGYTF

j_gene: TRBJ2-7
abundance: NA
d_gene: TRBD2
v_gene: TRBV30
CDR3nt: TGTGCCTGGAGCGGGGGGGCCGAGCAGTACTTC
CDR3aa: CAWSGGAEQYF

j_gene: TRBJ1-5
abundance: NA
d_gene: TRBD1
v_gene: TRBV28
CDR3nt: TGTGCCAGCAGTCTTGGACAGGGGTTCCGACAGCCCCAGCATTTT
CDR3aa: CASSLGQGFRQPQHF

j_gene: TRBJ1-1
abundance: once
d_gene: TRBD1
v_gene: TRBV5-5
CDR3nt: TGTGCCAGCAGCACTGAGGGGGCGCGGGTCAGATACACTGAAGCTTTCTTT
CDR3aa: CASSTEGARVRYTEAFF

j_gene: TRBJ2-5
abundance: NA
d_gene: NA
v_gene: TRBV9
CDR3nt: TGTGCCAGCAGCGTAGACCAGGGGATACAAGAGACCCAGTACTTC
CDR3aa: CASSVDQGIQETQYF

j_gene: TRBJ1-1
abundance: NA
d_gene: NA
v_gene: TRBV29-1
CDR3nt: TGCAGCGTTGTATGGGGGAACACTGAAGCTTTCTTT
CDR3aa: CSVVWGNTEAFF

j_gene: TRBJ1-6
abundance: once
d_gene: NA
v_gene: TRBV19
CDR3nt: TGTGCCAGTAGCGTTGCCAACAGAGATTCACCCCTCCACTTT
CDR3aa: CASSVANRDSPLHF

j_gene: TRBJ1-1
abundance: once
d_gene: NA
v_gene: TRBV19
CDR3nt: TGTGCCATCGGGCCAGGGCGGGGCGGCACTGAAGCTTTCTTT
CDR3aa: CAIGPGRGGTEAFF

j_gene: TRBJ1-4
abundance: NA
d_gene: NA
v_gene: TRBV5-8
CDR3nt: TGTGCCAGCAGCCGCGGTTCCAATGAAAAACTGTTTTTT
CDR3aa: CASSRGSNEKLFF

j_gene: TRBJ2-3
abundance: NA
d_gene: NA
v_gene: TRBV13
CDR3nt: TGTGCCAGCAGCTTAGTGACAGGCTCTAGCACAGATACGCAGTATTTT
CDR3aa: CASSLVTGSSTDTQYF

j_gene: TRBJ2-7
abundance: few
d_gene: TRBD1
v_gene: TRBV15
CDR3nt: TGTGCCACCAGCAGAGATAGAGGGACAGGCTACGAGCAGTACTTC
CDR3aa: CATSRDRGTGYEQYF

j_gene: TRBJ2-1
abundance: NA
d_gene: NA
v_gene: TRBV23-1
CDR3nt: TGCGCCAGCAGTCAATCCGGGACTTTTTATGAGCAGTTCTTC
CDR3aa: CASSQSGTFYEQFF

j_gene: TRBJ2-7
abundance: few
d_gene: NA
v_gene: TRBV5-8
CDR3nt: TGTGCCAGCGTTGGGGGCTCCTACGAGCAGTACTTC
CDR3aa: CASVGGSYEQYF

j_gene: TRBJ1-1
abundance: once
d_gene: NA
v_gene: TRBV10-1
CDR3nt: TGCGCCAGCAGCGGGTCCTTGAACACTGAAGCTTTCTTT
CDR3aa: CASSGSLNTEAFF

j_gene: TRBJ2-7
abundance: NA
d_gene: TRBD2
v_gene: TRBV28
CDR3nt: TGTGCCAGCAGCCCCGGGACTAGCGGGCTCTACGAGCAGTACTTC
CDR3aa: CASSPGTSGLYEQYF

j_gene: TRBJ2-1
abundance: NA
d_gene: TRBD2
v_gene: TRBV18
CDR3nt: TGTGCCAGCTCCTCTCGGACTAGCGCGGTGTATAATGAGCAGTTCTTC
CDR3aa: CASSSRTSAVYNEQFF

j_gene: TRBJ1-2
abundance: NA
d_gene: TRBD1
v_gene: TRBV6-5
CDR3nt: TGTGCCAGCAGCCGGGACAGGTCGTATGGCTACACCTTC
CDR3aa: CASSRDRSYGYTF

j_gene: TRBJ2-3
abundance: NA
d_gene: NA
v_gene: TRBV19
CDR3nt: TGTGCCAGTAGTATACAGGGGGGAGATACGCAGTATTTT
CDR3aa: CASSIQGGDTQYF